This record covers a single T cell receptor (beta chain). The ends lost 7 bases at V and 1 base at J; junction bases unmatched: 6. Looked up from germline, CDR1 is SNHLY and CDR2 is FYNNEI. The CDR3 spans 14 residues. Source study methods: Nucleated cell counts were estimated from reference gene primer amplification. Some clones are missing from TCRdb's copy, which holds only in-frame ones; the method was immunoSEQ multiplex PCR. D and trimming were read from the DNA, whereas the V and J calls and clone size are those reported in that table. This table holds tens of thousands of clones, roughly 78% found once. This specimen belongs to a study of blood T cell repertoires in COVID-19. The wider study: Sample material is recorded as cDNA or gDNA derived from T cells, B-cell-depleted T cells, or PBMCs.

The chain joins TRBV2 to TRBJ1-1; 7 bases fit TRBD1. The sample consisted of peripheral blood. This clonotype was obtained from a man in his 60s with acute or convalescent COVID-19. CDR3 sequence: CASTRQGPNTEAFF. The DNA of the CDR3 is TGTGCCAGCACCAGACAGGGCCCGAACACTGAAGCTTTCTTT.